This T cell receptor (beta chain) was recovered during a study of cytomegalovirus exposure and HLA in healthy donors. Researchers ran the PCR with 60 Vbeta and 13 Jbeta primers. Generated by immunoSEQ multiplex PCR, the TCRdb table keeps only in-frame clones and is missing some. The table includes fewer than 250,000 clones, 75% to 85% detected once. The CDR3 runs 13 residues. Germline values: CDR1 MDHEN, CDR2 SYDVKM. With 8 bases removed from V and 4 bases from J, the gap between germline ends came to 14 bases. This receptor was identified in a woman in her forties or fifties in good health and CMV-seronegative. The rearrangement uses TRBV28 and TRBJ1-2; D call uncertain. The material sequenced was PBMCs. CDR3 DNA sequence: TGTGCCAGCGAATGGGCGAGCGGCTATGGCTACACCTTC. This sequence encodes CASEWASGYGYTF.